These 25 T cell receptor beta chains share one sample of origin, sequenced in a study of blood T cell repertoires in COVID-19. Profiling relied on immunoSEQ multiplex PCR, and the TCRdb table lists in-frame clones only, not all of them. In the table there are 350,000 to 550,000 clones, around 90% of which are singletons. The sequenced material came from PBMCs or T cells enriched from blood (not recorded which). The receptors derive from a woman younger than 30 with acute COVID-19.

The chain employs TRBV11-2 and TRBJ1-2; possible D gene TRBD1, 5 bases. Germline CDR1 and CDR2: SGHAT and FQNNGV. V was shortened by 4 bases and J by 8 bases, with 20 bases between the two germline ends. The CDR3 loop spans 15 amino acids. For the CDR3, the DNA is TGTGCCAGCAGCTCCAGGGTGGACGGCTTAGGGGGCTACACCTTC. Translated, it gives CASSSRVDGLGGYTF.

CDR3 region: CASRAGTGVEETQYF. As DNA, the CDR3 is TGTGCCAGCAGGGCAGGGACAGGGGTTGAAGAGACCCAGTACTTC. The chain is built from TRBV10-3 and TRBJ2-5; 10 bases match TRBD1. In germline, CDR1 is ENHRY, CDR2 SYGVKD. Germline trimming cut 10 bases from V and 3 bases from J; bases unmatched to any gene: 11. The CDR3 runs 15 residues.

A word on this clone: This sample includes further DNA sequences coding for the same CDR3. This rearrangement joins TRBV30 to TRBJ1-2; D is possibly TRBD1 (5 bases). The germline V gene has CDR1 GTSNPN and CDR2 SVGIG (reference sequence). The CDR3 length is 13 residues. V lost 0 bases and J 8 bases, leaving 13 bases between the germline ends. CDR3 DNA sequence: TGTGCCTGGAGTGTACTCCGGGGGTACGGCTACACCTTC. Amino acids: CAWSVLRGYGYTF.

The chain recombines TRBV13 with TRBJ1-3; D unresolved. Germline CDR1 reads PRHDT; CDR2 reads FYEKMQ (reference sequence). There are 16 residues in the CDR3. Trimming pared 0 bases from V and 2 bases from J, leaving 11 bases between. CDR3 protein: CASSLGSDGAGNTIYF. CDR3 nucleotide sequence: TGTGCCAGCAGCTTAGGATCGGACGGGGCTGGAAACACCATATATTTT.

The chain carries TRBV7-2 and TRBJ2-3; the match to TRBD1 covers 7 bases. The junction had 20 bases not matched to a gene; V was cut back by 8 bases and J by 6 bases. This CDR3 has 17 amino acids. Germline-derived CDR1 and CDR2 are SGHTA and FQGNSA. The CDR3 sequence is CASGLPQNYRGRDTQYF. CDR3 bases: TGTGCCAGCGGGTTACCCCAAAATTACAGGGGAAGGGATACGCAGTATTTT.

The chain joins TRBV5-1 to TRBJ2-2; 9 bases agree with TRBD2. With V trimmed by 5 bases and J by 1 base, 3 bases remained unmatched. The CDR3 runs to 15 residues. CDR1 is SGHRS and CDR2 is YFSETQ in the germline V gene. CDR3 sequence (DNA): TGCGCCAGCAGTATAGCGGGGGTGAACACCGGGGAGCTGTTTTTT. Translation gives CASSIAGVNTGELFF.

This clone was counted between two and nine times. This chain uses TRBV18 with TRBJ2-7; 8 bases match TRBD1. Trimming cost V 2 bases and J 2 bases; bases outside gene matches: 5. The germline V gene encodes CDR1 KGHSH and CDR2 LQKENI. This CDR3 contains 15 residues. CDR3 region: CASSPTQGVPYEQYF. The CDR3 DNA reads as TGTGCCAGCTCACCAACACAGGGGGTACCCTACGAGCAGTACTTC.

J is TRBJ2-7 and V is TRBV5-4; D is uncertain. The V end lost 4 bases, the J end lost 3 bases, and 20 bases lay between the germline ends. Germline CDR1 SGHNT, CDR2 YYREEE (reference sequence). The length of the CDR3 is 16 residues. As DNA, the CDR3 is TGTGCCAGCAGCCCAATAACTCCCCTAGTAATCTACGAGCAGTACTTC. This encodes CASSPITPLVIYEQYF.

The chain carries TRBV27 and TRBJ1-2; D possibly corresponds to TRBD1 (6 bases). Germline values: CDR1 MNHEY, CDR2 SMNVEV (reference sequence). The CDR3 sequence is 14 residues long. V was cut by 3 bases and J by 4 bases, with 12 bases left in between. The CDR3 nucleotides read TGTGCCAGCAGTTTCAGCAGGGGCGCCTATGGCTACACCTTC. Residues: CASSFSRGAYGYTF.

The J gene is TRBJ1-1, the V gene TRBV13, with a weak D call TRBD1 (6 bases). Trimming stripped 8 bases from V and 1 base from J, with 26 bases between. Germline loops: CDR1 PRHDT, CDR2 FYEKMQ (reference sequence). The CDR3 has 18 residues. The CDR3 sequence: CASLVIGQGIFQNTEAFF. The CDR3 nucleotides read TGTGCCAGCCTGGTTATCGGCCAGGGGATCTTTCAGAACACTGAAGCTTTCTTT. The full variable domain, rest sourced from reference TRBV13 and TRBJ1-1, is AAGVIQSPRHLIKEKRETATLKCYPIPRHDTVYWYQQGPGQDPQFLISFYEKMQSDKGSIPDRFSAQQFSDYHSELNMSSLELGDSALYFCASLVIGQGIFQNTEAFFGQGTRLTVV.

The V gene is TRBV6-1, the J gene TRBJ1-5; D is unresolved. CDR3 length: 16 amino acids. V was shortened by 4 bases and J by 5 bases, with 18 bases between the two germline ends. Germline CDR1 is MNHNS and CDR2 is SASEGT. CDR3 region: CASSAYVGARDQPQHF. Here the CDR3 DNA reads TGTGCCAGCAGTGCGTATGTTGGCGCCCGGGATCAGCCCCAGCATTTT.

Written as DNA, the CDR3 is TGTGCCAGCAGTCCCACAGGGAAAGATTCCTACAATGAGCAGTTCTTC. This encodes CASSPTGKDSYNEQFF. The chain recombines TRBV28 with TRBJ2-1; possible D gene TRBD1, 6 bases. V dropped 5 bases and J dropped 1 base, with 15 bases sitting between them. The CDR3 is made up of 16 amino acids. Germline CDR1 and CDR2: MDHEN and SYDVKM.

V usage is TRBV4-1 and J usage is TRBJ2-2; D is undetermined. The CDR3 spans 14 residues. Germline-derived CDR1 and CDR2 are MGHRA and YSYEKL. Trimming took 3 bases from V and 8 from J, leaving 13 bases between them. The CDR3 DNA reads TGCGCCAGCAGCCATCCTGGCCCATGGGGGGAGCTGTTTTTT. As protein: CASSHPGPWGELFF.

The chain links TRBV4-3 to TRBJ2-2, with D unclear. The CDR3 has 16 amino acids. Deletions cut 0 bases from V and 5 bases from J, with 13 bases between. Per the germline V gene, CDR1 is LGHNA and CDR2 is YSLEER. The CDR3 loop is CASSQDHRSSTGELFF. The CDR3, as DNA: TGCGCCAGCAGCCAAGATCATCGGAGCTCAACCGGGGAGCTGTTTTTT.

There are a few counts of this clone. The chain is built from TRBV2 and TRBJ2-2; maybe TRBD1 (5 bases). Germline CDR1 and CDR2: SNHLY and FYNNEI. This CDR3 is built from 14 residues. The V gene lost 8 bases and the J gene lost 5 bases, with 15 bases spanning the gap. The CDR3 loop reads CASCRLQGTGELFF. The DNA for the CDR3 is TGTGCCAGCTGTAGACTCCAGGGTACCGGGGAGCTGTTTTTT.

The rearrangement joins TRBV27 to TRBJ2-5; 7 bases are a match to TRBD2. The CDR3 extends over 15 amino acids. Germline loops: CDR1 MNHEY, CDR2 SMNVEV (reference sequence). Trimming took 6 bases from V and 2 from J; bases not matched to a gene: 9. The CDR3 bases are TGTGCCAGCAGCCATCCGGGACTATCTCAAGAGACCCAGTACTTC. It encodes CASSHPGLSQETQYF.

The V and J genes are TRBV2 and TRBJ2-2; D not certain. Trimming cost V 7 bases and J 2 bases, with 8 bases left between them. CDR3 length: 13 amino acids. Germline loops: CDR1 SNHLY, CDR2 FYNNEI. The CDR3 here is CASKAENTGELFF. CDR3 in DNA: TGTGCCAGCAAGGCGGAAAACACCGGGGAGCTGTTTTTT.

DNA for the CDR3: TGTGCCAGCAGTGAATCTAGGACAGGGAGGACCGGGGAGCTGTTTTTT. Translating it yields CASSESRTGRTGELFF. The V and J genes are TRBV6-1 and TRBJ2-2, with 8 bases identical to TRBD1. CDR3 size: 16 residues. Trimming took 2 bases from V and 5 from J; bases not matched to a gene: 7. Looked up from germline, CDR1 is MNHNS and CDR2 is SASEGT.

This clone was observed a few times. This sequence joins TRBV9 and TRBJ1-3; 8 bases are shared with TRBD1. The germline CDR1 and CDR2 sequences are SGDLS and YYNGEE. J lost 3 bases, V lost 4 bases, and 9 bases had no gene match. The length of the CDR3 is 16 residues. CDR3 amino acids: CASSTQTGVVGNTIYF. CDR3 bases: TGTGCCAGCAGCACTCAGACAGGGGTTGTTGGAAACACCATATATTTT.

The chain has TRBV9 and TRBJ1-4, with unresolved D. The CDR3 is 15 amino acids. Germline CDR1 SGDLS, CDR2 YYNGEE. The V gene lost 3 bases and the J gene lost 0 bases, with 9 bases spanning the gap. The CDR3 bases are TGTGCCAGCAGCGGAGGAGCCGCAACTAATGAAAAACTGTTTTTT. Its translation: CASSGGAATNEKLFF.

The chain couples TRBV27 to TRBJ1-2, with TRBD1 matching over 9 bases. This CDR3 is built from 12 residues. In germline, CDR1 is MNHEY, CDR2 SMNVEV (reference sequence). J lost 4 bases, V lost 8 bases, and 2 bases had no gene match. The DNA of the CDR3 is TGTGCCAGCGGGACAGGGATCTATGGCTACACCTTC. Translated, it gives CASGTGIYGYTF.

The CDR3 spells CASSLGLAGVETQYF. Here the CDR3 DNA reads TGCGCCAGCAGCCTGGGACTAGCGGGAGTCGAGACCCAGTACTTC. This chain links TRBV4-3 with TRBJ2-5, with 14 positions matching TRBD2. J gave up 5 bases and V 4 bases, and 3 bases lay outside the gene matches. Germline loops: CDR1 LGHNA, CDR2 YSLEER. The CDR3 consists of 15 residues.

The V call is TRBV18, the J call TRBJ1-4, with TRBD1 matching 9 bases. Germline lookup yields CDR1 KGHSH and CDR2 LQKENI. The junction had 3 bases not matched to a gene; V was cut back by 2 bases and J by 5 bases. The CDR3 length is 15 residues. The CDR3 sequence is CASSPRDRENEKLFF. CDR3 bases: TGTGCCAGCTCACCAAGGGACAGGGAAAATGAAAAACTGTTTTTT.

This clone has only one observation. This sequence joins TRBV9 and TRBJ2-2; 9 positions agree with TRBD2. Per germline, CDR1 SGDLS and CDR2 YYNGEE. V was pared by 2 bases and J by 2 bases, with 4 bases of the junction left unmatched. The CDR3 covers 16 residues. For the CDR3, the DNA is TGTGCCAGCAGCGTTCTAGCGGGACTTAACACCGGGGAGCTGTTTTTT. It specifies CASSVLAGLNTGELFF.

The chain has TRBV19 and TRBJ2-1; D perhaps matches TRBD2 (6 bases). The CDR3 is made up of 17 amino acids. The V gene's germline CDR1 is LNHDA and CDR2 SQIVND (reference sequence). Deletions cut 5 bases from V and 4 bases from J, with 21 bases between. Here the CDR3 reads CASSPPPYSGHYNEQFF. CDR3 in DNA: TGTGCCAGTAGTCCACCCCCGTATAGCGGACATTACAATGAGCAGTTCTTC.